This T cell receptor beta chain appears in the sequencing data of a study of blood T cell repertoires in COVID-19. Whole-study context: Collection of acute and convalescent COVID-19 samples took place in the United States, Italy and Spain.

In the study's own analysis: Cell counts per sample came from amplifying reference gene primers. Generated by immunoSEQ multiplex PCR, the TCRdb table keeps only in-frame clones and is missing some. Clonal size and the V and J genes are those of that table, whereas D and trimming came from the DNA. The profile shows tens of thousands of clones, around 76% of them singletons. V lost 1 base and J lost 10, with 5 bases in between. Per germline, CDR1 MNHEY and CDR2 SVGEGT. The CDR3 loop spans 11 amino acids. The TCR sequence derives from a woman over 75 with active or convalescent COVID-19. The sample was peripheral blood. The rearrangement joins TRBV6-2 or TRBV6-3 to TRBJ2-1, with D uncertain. The CDR3 reads CASSYLEEQFF. The CDR3 coding sequence is TGTGCCAGCAGTTACTTGGAGGAGCAGTTCTTC.